One sample yielded the 21 T cell receptor beta chains listed below, sequenced in a study of T cell responses to AZD1222 COVID-19 vaccine. Sequencing used immunoSEQ multiplex PCR; TCRdb keeps in-frame clones, though not all of them. The sample lists about 100,000 clones; 75% to 90% were seen once. This material consisted of peripheral blood, taken on day 0 of AZD1222 vaccination. Every receptor here comes from an adult in good health.

This clone has just one count. This rearrangement joins TRBV14 to TRBJ2-3; D perhaps matches TRBD2 (5 bases). The V gene's germline CDR1 is SGHDN and CDR2 FVKESK. This CDR3 region has 16 residues. Trimming shortened V by 3 bases and J by 0 bases, and 13 bases separated the two germline ends. The CDR3 DNA is TGTGCCAGCAGCCACGTCGGAGGCCGGAGCACAGATACGCAGTATTTT. Translating it yields CASSHVGGRSTDTQYF.

This clone has a single count. Other DNA variants within this sample encode the same CDR3. This chain joins TRBV19 and TRBJ1-5; D gene unclear. The germline V gene encodes CDR1 LNHDA and CDR2 SQIVND (reference sequence). The ends were cut back, 1 base at V and 4 bases at J, with 8 bases in the middle. The CDR3 totals 14 residues. The CDR3 sequence is CASSIGGLNQPQHF. In nucleotides, the CDR3 is TGTGCCAGTAGTATAGGTGGCCTTAATCAGCCCCAGCATTTT.

The chain uses TRBV30 and TRBJ1-5; TRBD1 agrees at 7 bases. CDR3 length: 15 amino acids. The V and J ends lost 2 bases and 6 bases, in that order; junction bases with no gene match: 10. In germline, CDR1 is GTSNPN, CDR2 SVGIG (reference sequence). For the CDR3, the DNA is TGTGCCTGGAGTACCCAAACAGGGGAGGGTCAGCCCCAGCATTTT. Translation gives CAWSTQTGEGQPQHF.

J is TRBJ1-4 and V is TRBV9; D possibly corresponds to TRBD1 (6 bases). The CDR3 length is 15 residues. V lost 5 bases and J 3 bases, leaving 14 bases between the germline ends. Germline V gives CDR1 SGDLS, CDR2 YYNGEE. CDR3 nucleotide sequence: TGTGCCAGCAGACGTACAGGGCAGCCTAATGAAAAACTGTTTTTT. Translation gives CASRRTGQPNEKLFF.

The chain joins TRBV29-1 to TRBJ2-5, with TRBD2 matching over 9 bases. Germline loops: CDR1 SQVTM, CDR2 ANQGSEA. Unmatched junction bases numbered 7, after V lost 4 bases and J lost 4 bases. The length of the CDR3 is 14 residues. The CDR3 is CSVVWRGGSETQYF. CDR3 in DNA: TGCAGCGTTGTTTGGCGGGGGGGATCAGAGACCCAGTACTTC.

The rearrangement uses TRBV19 and TRBJ2-5; 7 bases are a match to TRBD1. Trimming removed 6 bases from V and 1 base from J; junction bases left unmatched: 5. The CDR3 consists of 14 residues. The germline V gene encodes CDR1 LNHDA and CDR2 SQIVND (reference sequence). The CDR3 protein is CASSKDRTQETQYF. The CDR3 coding sequence is TGTGCCAGTAGCAAGGACAGGACCCAAGAGACCCAGTACTTC.

This chain links TRBV2 with TRBJ2-5, with 10 bases matching TRBD1. CDR1 is SNHLY and CDR2 is FYNNEI in the germline V gene. V was pared by 3 bases and J by 5 bases, with 6 bases of the junction left unmatched. This CDR3 spans 15 amino acids. The CDR3 DNA reads TGTGCCAGCAGTGACCCAGGGACAGGGGACGAGACCCAGTACTTC. Protein product: CASSDPGTGDETQYF. Complete variable domain (other parts from reference TRBV2 and TRBJ2-5): EPEVTQTPSHQVTQMGQEVILRCVPISNHLYFYWYRQILGQKVEFLVSFYNNEISEKSEIFDDQFSVERPDGSNFTLKIRSTKLEDSAMYFCASSDPGTGDETQYFGPGTRLLVL.

V gene TRBV2 combines with J gene TRBJ2-7; TRBD2 is a possible D gene (6 bases). In germline, CDR1 is SNHLY, CDR2 FYNNEI. This CDR3 spans 12 amino acids. The V gene lost 6 bases and the J gene lost 4 bases, with 10 bases spanning the gap. Written as DNA, the CDR3 is TGTGCCAGCAGGCCCGGGGGATACGAGCAGTACTTC. Amino acids: CASRPGGYEQYF.

The gene calls are TRBV27 and TRBJ1-3; the D is unclear. CDR1 and CDR2 from the germline V gene are MNHEY and SMNVEV (reference sequence). The CDR3 totals 16 residues. Trimming stripped 0 bases from V and 3 bases from J, with 12 bases between. CDR3 nucleotides: TGTGCCAGCAGTTTATCCGGCTCCCTCGGTGGAAACACCATATATTTT. Translation gives CASSLSGSLGGNTIYF.

This chain joins TRBV7-6 and TRBJ2-1; D is possibly TRBD1 or TRBD2 (5 bases each). Germline V CDR1 and CDR2: SGHVS, FNYEAQ. The CDR3 spans 15 residues. V was cut by 5 bases and J by 4 bases, with 15 bases left in between. The CDR3 DNA sequence: TGTGCCAGCAGCAAGAACCGGGACCCATACAATGAGCAGTTCTTC. This gives the protein CASSKNRDPYNEQFF.

On this clone itself: The conserved final phenylalanine or tryptophan is absent from the CDR3, which likely points to a read error. The chain recombines TRBV6-5 with TRBJ1-6; D call uncertain. CDR3 length: 15 residues. Deletions cut 0 bases from V and 5 bases from J, with 8 bases between. Germline V lookup: CDR1 MNHEY, CDR2 SVGAGI. In DNA form, the CDR3 reads TGTGCCAGCAGTTACTCTGGCGATAATAATTCACCCCTCCACCTT. It yields the protein CASSYSGDNNSPLHL.

This chain joins TRBV27 and TRBJ1-2; perhaps TRBD1 as D (6 bases). The CDR3 is 16 residues long. Trimming shortened V by 5 bases and J by 2 bases, and 18 bases separated the two germline ends. The germline gives CDR1 MNHEY, CDR2 SMNVEV (reference sequence). The CDR3 reads CASSPIWTDGNYGYTF. CDR3 coding DNA: TGTGCCAGCAGTCCGATCTGGACAGACGGAAACTATGGCTACACCTTC.

The table lists this clone with a few counts. The CDR3 spells CATSRKGQGIGNTIYF. CDR3 nucleotides: TGTGCCACCAGCAGGAAGGGTCAGGGGATCGGAAACACCATATATTTT. The chain links TRBV15 to TRBJ1-3, with D maybe TRBD1 (6 bases). The CDR3 runs 16 residues. V dropped 3 bases and J dropped 4 bases, with 16 bases sitting between them. Germline CDR1 and CDR2: LNHNV and YYDKDF (reference sequence).

CDR3 in DNA: TGTGCCAGCAGCGGGAGAACAGGGGTAATCATGTCAGGGGGCTACACCTTC. Protein: CASSGRTGVIMSGGYTF. The rearrangement links TRBV5-6 to TRBJ1-2; 7 positions match TRBD1. The V gene's germline CDR1 is SGHDT and CDR2 YYEEEE. The CDR3 covers 17 residues. The trim removed 4 bases at V and 8 bases at J, leaving 20 bases unmatched.

The table lists this clone with many counts. V is TRBV7-2 and J is TRBJ2-6; D might be TRBD2 (5 bases). This CDR3 region has 14 residues. Deletions cut 6 bases from V and 4 bases from J, with 10 bases between. Germline lookup yields CDR1 SGHTA and CDR2 FQGNSA. CDR3 DNA: TGTGCCAGCAGAACGAGGGCGGGGGCCAACGTCCTGACTTTC. Translating it yields CASRTRAGANVLTF.

With respect to this clone: Sequence at one end of the junction differs from germline and may be a read error. The chain couples TRBV13 to TRBJ2-1; D may be TRBD2 (5 bases). This CDR3 is built from 15 residues. Germline CDR1 is PRHDT and CDR2 is FYEKMQ (reference sequence). CDR3 coding DNA: TGTGTCAGCAGCCTCTCGGACTTAGGGTCCAATGAGCAGTTCTTC. Its protein is CVSSLSDLGSNEQFF.

The chain has TRBV10-3 and TRBJ2-2, with 11 bases identical to TRBD1. V was clipped by 0 bases and J by 1 base; unmatched bases: 7. The germline V gene has CDR1 ENHRY and CDR2 SYGVKD. The CDR3 has 19 amino acids. CDR3 sequence (DNA): TGTGCCATCAGTGAGTCCCGGACAGGGGGCGCCGGGAACACCGGGGAGCTGTTTTTT. Amino acid sequence: CAISESRTGGAGNTGELFF.

In this sample, this clone turned up once. The V and J genes are TRBV29-1 and TRBJ1-5, with D possibly matching TRBD1 (5 bases). The germline V gene encodes CDR1 SQVTM and CDR2 ANQGSEA. Trimming stripped 6 bases from V and 0 bases from J, with 18 bases between. This CDR3 has 16 residues. CDR3 DNA sequence: TGCAGCGTGCTAACTCAGGGAGACCTTAGCAATCAGCCCCAGCATTTT. It translates to CSVLTQGDLSNQPQHF.

V gene TRBV19 combines with J gene TRBJ2-7, with D possibly matching TRBD2 (7 bases). This CDR3 contains 16 residues. With 6 bases removed from V and 0 bases from J, the gap between germline ends came to 18 bases. From germline, CDR1 is LNHDA and CDR2 SQIVND (reference sequence). CDR3 sequence (DNA): TGTGCCAGTAGCCACAGAGGGGGGGTGAGCTCCTACGAGCAGTACTTC. Amino acids: CASSHRGGVSSYEQYF.

The count of this clone is one. The CDR3 ends on some other residue instead of the conserved phenylalanine or tryptophan, so this is likely a read error. The chain couples TRBV6-5 to TRBJ1-6; the match to TRBD1 covers 8 bases. Germline V gene data show CDR1 as MNHEY and CDR2 as SVGAGI. The CDR3 loop spans 14 amino acids. With 5 bases clipped from V and 7 bases from J, the junction kept 4 bases outside the gene matches. The chain's CDR3 is CASSKTGENSPLHL. As DNA, the CDR3 is TGTGCCAGCAGTAAGACAGGGGAGAATTCACCCCTCCACCTT.

The chain joins TRBV7-9 to TRBJ2-4; no reliable D call. Germline lookup yields CDR1 SEHNR and CDR2 FQNEAQ (reference sequence). The CDR3 totals 15 residues. The germline V and J ends were trimmed by 4 bases and 3 bases, with 13 bases remaining between them. The CDR3 region is CASSSYVGVKNIQYF. The CDR3 coding sequence is TGTGCCAGCAGCTCGTACGTGGGCGTCAAAAACATTCAGTACTTC.